This TCR beta chain was found in a study of blood T cell repertoires in COVID-19. Study as a whole: The United States, Italy and Spain supplied acute and convalescent COVID-19 samples.

The CDR3 consists of 14 residues. Germline CDR1 LNHNV, CDR2 YYDKDF (reference sequence). V lost 3 bases, J lost 2 bases, and 10 bases lay in between. Methods used by the authors: Reference gene primer amplification yielded estimated nucleated cell counts. The assay was immunoSEQ multiplex PCR, and TCRdb's table has in-frame clones only and misses some. Clone size and V and J calls were adopted from that table, with D and trimming inferred from the DNA. This sample has around 250,000 clones, with roughly 80% found just once. The genes are TRBV15 and TRBJ1-1; possibly TRBD1 for D (6 bases). The source is a man under 40 with acute COVID-19. The sequenced material came from PBMCs or T cells enriched from blood (not recorded which). The CDR3 DNA sequence: TGTGCCACCAGCAGTCCAGGGACAAACACTGAAGCTTTCTTT. Translated, it gives CATSSPGTNTEAFF.